This passage covers 11 T cell receptor beta chains from one sample sequenced in a study of monozygotic twins with cystic fibrosis. Clones were read by immunoSEQ multiplex PCR, and TCRdb kept only the in-frame ones, dropping some. The sample holds about 36,000 clones; 84% are singletons and the top ten take roughly 1.7%. The sequenced sample consisted of blood. The receptors were sampled from a girl aged 2-10 years with cystic fibrosis.

V usage is TRBV19 and J usage is TRBJ1-2, with 7 nucleotides matching TRBD1. The germline gives CDR1 LNHDA, CDR2 SQIVND (reference sequence). With 5 bases clipped from V and 11 bases from J, the junction kept 11 bases outside the gene matches. The CDR3 sequence is 13 residues long. The DNA for the CDR3 is TGTGCCAGTAGTTCGATACCAGGGGGAGTATACACCTTC. Its translation: CASSSIPGGVYTF.

The chain couples TRBV7-2 to TRBJ2-5; 11 positions agree with TRBD2. The CDR3 sequence is 16 residues long. Germline CDR1 is SGHTA and CDR2 is FQGNSA. Trimming cost V 2 bases and J 1 base; bases outside gene matches: 3. The CDR3 loop is CASSLSSGGPQETQYF. CDR3 nucleotides: TGTGCCAGCAGCTTATCTAGCGGGGGGCCCCAAGAGACCCAGTACTTC.

The V call is TRBV7-2, the J call TRBJ1-2; no firm D call. The CDR3 consists of 16 residues. Germline-derived CDR1 and CDR2 are SGHTA and FQGNSA. Trimming pared 5 bases from V and 7 bases from J, leaving 23 bases between. The CDR3 nucleotides read TGTGCCAGCAGCCCCCGTGTCCTAGGTGGTGGAAGTGGCTACACCTTC. Translating gives CASSPRVLGGGSGYTF.

The genes are TRBV10-3 and TRBJ1-1; TRBD1 aligns across 7 bases. The CDR3 spans 15 residues. The germline CDR1 and CDR2 sequences are ENHRY and SYGVKD. Trimming cost V 6 bases and J 1 base; bases outside gene matches: 8. The CDR3 nucleotides are TGTGCCATCAGAATCACACAGGGGTCGAACACTGAAGCTTTCTTT. It specifies CAIRITQGSNTEAFF.

The rearrangement joins TRBV9 to TRBJ2-7; TRBD1 matches at 11 bases. The CDR3 has 14 residues. With V trimmed by 4 bases and J by 4 bases, 4 bases remained unmatched. Germline loops: CDR1 SGDLS, CDR2 YYNGEE. CDR3 sequence reads: CASSLRDRGYEQYF. The CDR3 DNA sequence: TGTGCCAGCAGCTTACGGGACAGGGGGTACGAGCAGTACTTC.

The rearrangement uses TRBV30 and TRBJ1-6, with TRBD1 matching over 10 bases. The ends lost 4 bases at V and 5 bases at J; junction bases unmatched: 14. The CDR3 contains 18 residues. CDR1 is GTSNPN, CDR2 SVGIG, per germline (reference sequence). CDR3 loop: CAWNRDRGPGANNSPLHF. Here the CDR3 DNA reads TGTGCCTGGAACCGGGACAGGGGCCCCGGTGCCAATAATTCACCCCTCCACTTT.

The rearrangement uses TRBV19 and TRBJ1-5; 10 bases map to TRBD1. The V gene's germline CDR1 is LNHDA and CDR2 SQIVND (reference sequence). The CDR3 is made up of 14 amino acids. V gave up 6 bases and J gave up 5 bases; unmatched junction bases: 4. The CDR3, as DNA: TGTGCCAGTAGCCAGGGACAGGGGCATCAGCCCCAGCATTTT. Encoded protein: CASSQGQGHQPQHF.

This clone has just a few counts. J is TRBJ2-3 and V is TRBV5-4; D gene uncertain. The CDR3 extends over 12 amino acids. Germline lookup yields CDR1 SGHNT and CDR2 YYREEE (reference sequence). V lost 4 bases and J 2 bases, leaving 5 bases between the germline ends. In DNA, the CDR3 is TGTGCCAGCAGCCTCACCACAGATACGCAGTATTTT. This codes for CASSLTTDTQYF.

The chain combines TRBV6-6 with TRBJ1-1; D uncertain. The CDR3 has 15 amino acids. Germline-derived CDR1 and CDR2 are MNHNY and SVGAGI (reference sequence). The V gene lost 0 bases and the J gene lost 1 base, with 9 bases spanning the gap. CDR3 DNA sequence: TGTGCCAGCAGTTACTCCGGCAGCCGGAACACTGAAGCTTTCTTT. This sequence encodes CASSYSGSRNTEAFF.

The V and J genes are TRBV13 and TRBJ1-1; D is ambiguous. This CDR3 is built from 13 residues. V lost 0 bases and J lost 3, with 5 bases in between. The V gene's germline CDR1 is PRHDT and CDR2 FYEKMQ (reference sequence). The CDR3 DNA reads as TGTGCCAGCAGCTTAGGTGGGGACACTGAAGCTTTCTTT. Its translation is CASSLGGDTEAFF.

The chain uses TRBV5-1 and TRBJ2-1; the D gene is possibly TRBD2 (5 bases). Trimming pared 4 bases from V and 9 bases from J, leaving 14 bases between. Germline V CDR1 and CDR2: SGHRS, YFSETQ. This CDR3 is 13 amino acids long. Written as DNA, the CDR3 is TGCGCCAGCAGCGGACTTACGGGCGGTGAGCAGTTCTTC. Its protein product is CASSGLTGGEQFF.